Following are 18 T cell receptor beta chains from one sample sequenced in a study of T-cell reconstitution after alpha-beta-depleted transplantation in children. As it was prepared, the TCRbeta library received unique molecular identifiers. TCRdb processed the PCR reads anew with MiXCR; each CDR3 protein has one entry. Among 90,000 to 100,000 distinct CDR3 sequences listed, less than 25% were seen once. Specimen: PBMCs, collected before TCRalphabeta/CD19-depleted stem cell transplant. The receptors were gathered from a boy younger than 10 with acute lymphoblastic leukemia, due to receive a stem cell transplant.

The table lists this clonotype with a count of one. As DNA, the CDR3 is TGTGCCAGCAGCTTCGGGGACAGGAAAGAGACCCAGTACTTC. It translates to CASSFGDRKETQYF. The rearrangement uses TRBV7-2 and TRBJ2-5; TRBD1 aligns across 8 bases. The CDR3 loop spans 14 amino acids. The germline V gene encodes CDR1 SGHTA and CDR2 FQGNSA. The junction had 3 bases not matched to a gene; V was cut back by 3 bases and J by 3 bases.

The chain employs TRBV18 and TRBJ2-5; 9 bases fit TRBD2. After removal of 4 bases from V and 3 bases from J, the junction contained 3 bases not matched to a gene. Germline CDR1 reads KGHSH; CDR2 reads LQKENI. The CDR3 spans 14 residues. The CDR3 protein is CASSQSSGKETQYF. CDR3 nucleotide sequence: TGTGCCAGCTCACAGTCTAGCGGGAAAGAGACCCAGTACTTC. The whole variable domain, remainder taken from reference TRBV18 and TRBJ2-5, is NAGVMQNPRHLVRRRGQEARLRCSPMKGHSHVYWYRQLPEEGLKFMVYLQKENIIDESGMPKERFSAEFPKEGPSILRIQQVVRGDSAAYFCASSQSSGKETQYFGPGTRLLVL.

This clonotype was counted only a few times. The J gene is TRBJ1-6, the V gene TRBV5-1, with D unclear. The V end lost 0 bases, the J end lost 6 bases, and 7 bases lay between the germline ends. Germline assignment: CDR1 SGHRS and CDR2 YFSETQ. The CDR3 is 14 amino acids. DNA of the CDR3: TGCGCCAGCAGCTTGGATCGGATTAATTCACCCCTCCACTTT. Encoded protein: CASSLDRINSPLHF.

The chain links TRBV6-1 to TRBJ2-7; a possible D gene is TRBD1 (5 bases). V was pared by 6 bases and J by 3 bases, with 12 bases between. Germline CDR1 MNHNS, CDR2 SASEGT. The CDR3 covers 13 residues. The CDR3 region is CASSLGRVYEQYF. Here the CDR3 DNA reads TGTGCCAGCAGCTTGGGCAGGGTCTACGAGCAGTACTTC.

V and J are TRBV11-2 and TRBJ2-1; possible D gene TRBD2, 5 bases. This CDR3 spans 21 amino acids. V dropped 2 bases and J dropped 5 bases, with 31 bases sitting between them. The germline CDR1 and CDR2 sequences are SGHAT and FQNNGV. The CDR3 loop is CASSLLGVRGGTKIKNNEQFF. CDR3 coding DNA: TGTGCCAGCAGCTTACTCGGAGTCCGCGGAGGAACAAAGATAAAGAACAATGAGCAGTTCTTC.

The chain links TRBV6-2 or TRBV6-3 to TRBJ2-1; D is unresolved. The CDR3 has 13 amino acids. Trimming took 5 bases from V and 2 from J, leaving 7 bases between them. Germline lookup yields CDR1 MNHEY and CDR2 SVGEGT. CDR3 residues: CASSSLAYNEQFF. The CDR3 DNA is TGTGCCAGCAGTAGCCTAGCCTACAATGAGCAGTTCTTC.

This clonotype has only a few counts. V usage is TRBV20-1 and J usage is TRBJ2-7; TRBD2 matches 10 bases. V was pared by 5 bases and J by 1 base, with 5 bases of the junction left unmatched. This CDR3 contains 14 residues. The germline CDR1 and CDR2 sequences are DFQATT and SNEGSKA (reference sequence). The CDR3 DNA is TGCAGTGCTGGACGGACTAGCGGTTCCTACGAGCAGTACTTC. It translates to CSAGRTSGSYEQYF.

This clonotype showed up just a few times. The chain has TRBV2 and TRBJ1-1; a possible D gene is TRBD1 (5 bases). CDR3 size: 14 residues. Germline values: CDR1 SNHLY, CDR2 FYNNEI. Trimming pared 6 bases from V and 1 base from J, leaving 12 bases between. The CDR3 region has the DNA TGTGCCAGCAGCCCAGCCGGGGGGAACACTGAAGCTTTCTTT. This translates into CASSPAGGNTEAFF.

This rearrangement joins TRBV15 to TRBJ2-2; 9 bases are a match to TRBD1. The germline V gene has CDR1 LNHNV and CDR2 YYDKDF (reference sequence). After removal of 0 bases from V and 6 bases from J, the junction contained 8 bases not matched to a gene. The CDR3 covers 17 residues. The CDR3 nucleotides read TGTGCCACCAGCAGAGATTCCCCACGACAGGGGGCCGGGGAGCTGTTTTTT. This codes for CATSRDSPRQGAGELFF.

This clonotype was observed a handful of times. V is TRBV6-4 and J is TRBJ2-3, with 9 nucleotides matching TRBD2. The length of the CDR3 is 15 residues. CDR1 and CDR2 (germline): MRHNA, SNTAGT. J was trimmed by 3 bases and V by 5 bases; bases with no gene match: 6. Here the CDR3 DNA reads TGTGCCAGCAGTACCACAGCGGGAGGAACAGATACGCAGTATTTT. It encodes CASSTTAGGTDTQYF.

This clonotype has more than one count but fewer than ten. The V and J genes are TRBV5-4 and TRBJ2-5; weak D call: TRBD2 (6 bases). Germline CDR1 reads SGHNT; CDR2 reads YYREEE (reference sequence). There are 15 residues in the CDR3. Trimming pared 2 bases from V and 4 bases from J, leaving 15 bases between. As DNA, the CDR3 is TGTGCCAGCAGCTTTGAAGTGACTAGGGGAGAGACCCAGTACTTC. Translation: CASSFEVTRGETQYF.

A few counts support this clonotype. V usage is TRBV6-1 and J usage is TRBJ2-3; TRBD2 aligns across 7 bases. The V gene's germline CDR1 is MNHNS and CDR2 SASEGT. The length of the CDR3 is 12 residues. With 8 bases clipped from V and 10 bases from J, the junction kept 9 bases outside the gene matches. CDR3 amino acids: CASLAVQGAQYF. In nucleotides, the CDR3 is TGTGCCAGCCTAGCGGTGCAGGGAGCGCAGTATTTT.

The table lists this clonotype with a few counts. The J gene is TRBJ2-7, the V gene TRBV5-1, with D possibly being TRBD1 or TRBD2 (5 bases each). The CDR3 is made up of 23 amino acids. Between the trimmed V and J ends, which lost 0 bases and 2 bases, there was a span of 36 bases. CDR1 and CDR2 (germline): SGHRS, YFSETQ. In DNA form, the CDR3 reads TGCGCCAGCAGCTTGGCCTTGGGGCAGGCCTTATCGTTATTGGACTTGAACACCTACGAGCAGTACTTC. This translates into CASSLALGQALSLLDLNTYEQYF.

This clonotype has a handful of counts. The chain has TRBV29-1 and TRBJ1-2, with TRBD1 matching 11 bases. Germline V lookup: CDR1 SQVTM, CDR2 ANQGSEA. The CDR3 has 14 amino acids. Trimming cost V 7 bases and J 4 bases; bases outside gene matches: 8. DNA of the CDR3: TGCAGCGGCGGACAGGGGGCGGATGCCTATGGCTACACCTTC. Amino acids: CSGGQGADAYGYTF.

J is TRBJ2-7 and V is TRBV9; 11 bases are a match to TRBD2. Germline V gene lookup returns CDR1 SGDLS and CDR2 YYNGEE. V dropped 2 bases and J dropped 4; count of bases not matched to a gene: 5. CDR3 length: 15 residues. CDR3 bases: TGTGCCAGCAGCGTGGGACTAGCGGAGGGGTACGAGCAGTACTTC. This translates into CASSVGLAEGYEQYF.

This clonotype appeared a few times. The chain joins TRBV28 to TRBJ1-5; no definite D call. The CDR3 runs to 13 residues. With 3 bases removed from V and 3 bases from J, the gap between germline ends came to 6 bases. From germline, CDR1 is MDHEN and CDR2 SYDVKM. This CDR3 reads CASSLEVNQPQHF. The CDR3 DNA follows: TGTGCCAGCAGTTTGGAGGTCAATCAGCCCCAGCATTTT.

V and J are TRBV7-3 and TRBJ2-5; D call uncertain. The CDR3 has 14 amino acids. Germline V gives CDR1 SGHTA, CDR2 FQGTGA. V dropped 2 bases and J dropped 5 bases, with 12 bases sitting between them. The CDR3: CASSLHGVGETQYF. The CDR3 coding sequence is TGTGCCAGCAGCTTACATGGGGTGGGGGAGACCCAGTACTTC. The full variable domain, completed using reference TRBV7-3 and TRBJ2-5, is GAGVSQTPSNKVTEKGKYVELRCDPISGHTALYWYRQSLGQGPEFLIYFQGTGAADDSGLPNDRFFAVRPEGSVSTLKIQRTERGDSAVYLCASSLHGVGETQYFGPGTRLLVL.

This clonotype turned up a few times. The genes are TRBV20-1 and TRBJ2-7; D gene unclear. The germline V gene has CDR1 DFQATT and CDR2 SNEGSKA (reference sequence). The CDR3 is 11 amino acids. V was shortened by 7 bases and J by 2 bases, with 9 bases between the two germline ends. The CDR3 here is CSVRLTYEQYF. The CDR3 nucleotides are TGCAGTGTCAGGCTAACCTACGAGCAGTACTTC.